A single sample gave rise to the 18 T cell receptor beta chains below, sequenced in a study of beta chain features in type 1 diabetes. General study results and limits: Among all four CD4+ subsets, Type 1 diabetes patients had TCRB CDR3s that were moderately but significantly shorter.

Sequencing targeted expressed TCRB transcripts, as all isolated RNA had been reverse transcribed. Profiling relied on immunoSEQ multiplex PCR, and the TCRdb table lists in-frame clones only, not all of them. Of approximately 360,000 clones listed, approximately 12% are singletons. These receptors' targets are unknown. The sample consisted of naive CD4+ T cells from blood. These receptors came from a woman aged 18-29 years with type 1 diabetes.

The CDR3 region is CASSQFGGLAGGPQFF. The DNA of the CDR3 is TGCGCCAGCAGCCAATTCGGGGGACTAGCGGGAGGGCCTCAGTTCTTC. The rearrangement joins TRBV4-1 to TRBJ2-1; TRBD2 matches 16 bases. Unmatched junction bases numbered 8, after V lost 2 bases and J lost 13 bases. CDR1 and CDR2 (germline): MGHRA, YSYEKL. The CDR3 spans 16 residues.

This clone showed up just a few times. The V gene is TRBV10-3, the J gene TRBJ2-5; no clear D. V lost 0 bases to trimming and J lost 5 bases, with 7 bases between them. This CDR3 is built from 13 residues. CDR1 and CDR2 (germline): ENHRY, SYGVKD. DNA for the CDR3: TGTGCCATCAGTGAGTCGCAACGGGAGACCCAGTACTTC. Translated: CAISESQRETQYF.

J is TRBJ2-2 and V is TRBV28; 12 bases are shared with TRBD2. CDR3 length: 16 amino acids. V lost 9 bases to trimming and J lost 6 bases; unmatched junction nucleotides: 11. Germline V gene lookup returns CDR1 MDHEN and CDR2 SYDVKM. As DNA, the CDR3 is TGTGCCAGTACGACTAGCGGGAGTCTTTATGCCGGGGAGCTGTTTTTT. Its translation: CASTTSGSLYAGELFF. The variable domain in full, completed from reference TRBV28 and TRBJ2-2, reads DVKVTQSSRYLVKRTGEKVFLECVQDMDHENMFWYRQDPGLGLRLIYFSYDVKMKEKGDIPEGYSVSREKKERFSLILESASTNQTSMYLCASTTSGSLYAGELFFGEGSRLTVL.

This chain connects TRBV28 to TRBJ1-5, with 9 bases aligning to TRBD1. The CDR3 is 15 amino acids. Germline V lookup: CDR1 MDHEN, CDR2 SYDVKM. Germline trimming cut 5 bases from V and 2 bases from J; bases unmatched to any gene: 4. The DNA for the CDR3 is TGTGCCAGCAGTCCACAGGGGGCGGGCAATCAGCCCCAGCATTTT. Translation: CASSPQGAGNQPQHF.

CDR3 residues: CASSLVSQVYGYTF. In nucleotides, the CDR3 is TGTGCCAGCAGCTTAGTCTCGCAGGTCTATGGCTACACCTTC. The chain uses TRBV7-2 and TRBJ1-2; no reliable D call. Per germline, CDR1 SGHTA and CDR2 FQGNSA. The ends were cut back, 1 base at V and 4 bases at J, with 10 bases in the middle. This CDR3 comprises 14 residues.

The J gene is TRBJ2-1, the V gene TRBV10-3; D not certain. The CDR3 sequence is 16 residues long. The germline CDR1 and CDR2 sequences are ENHRY and SYGVKD. V was shortened by 2 bases and J by 0 bases, with 11 bases between the two germline ends. CDR3 protein: CAISEPTPSSYNEQFF. The CDR3 nucleotides read TGTGCCATCAGTGAGCCAACCCCTAGCTCCTACAATGAGCAGTTCTTC.

This clone has more than one count but fewer than ten. The J gene is TRBJ2-5, the V gene TRBV19; TRBD1 agrees at 10 bases. The CDR3 spans 13 residues. V shed 5 bases, J shed 5 bases, and the junction held 2 bases outside the gene matches. Germline values: CDR1 LNHDA, CDR2 SQIVND (reference sequence). DNA for the CDR3: TGTGCCAGTAGTTGGACAGGGGGGGAGACCCAGTACTTC. This encodes CASSWTGGETQYF.

In DNA form, the CDR3 reads TGTGCCAGCAGTTACTCGTCCCGTTCGGAGACCCAGTACTTC. Translating gives CASSYSSRSETQYF. The chain uses TRBV6-6 and TRBJ2-5; D unresolved. CDR1 MNHNY and CDR2 SVGAGI come from the germline V gene (reference sequence). The length of the CDR3 is 14 residues. V gave up 0 bases and J gave up 5 bases, with 10 bases separating them.

The V gene is TRBV7-9, the J gene TRBJ1-6; no reliable D call. The CDR3 consists of 15 residues. V lost 2 bases and J lost 0, with 5 bases in between. CDR1 and CDR2 from the germline V gene are SEHNR and FQNEAQ (reference sequence). CDR3 sequence reads: CASSLRSSYNSPLHF. The CDR3 DNA is TGTGCCAGCAGCTTACGGAGCTCCTATAATTCACCCCTCCACTTT. Full variable domain (rest looked up from reference TRBV7-9 and TRBJ1-6): DTGVSQNPRHKITKRGQNVTFRCDPISEHNRLYWYRQTLGQGPEFLTYFQNEAQLEKSRLLSDRFSAERPKGSFSTLEIQRTEQGDSAMYLCASSLRSSYNSPLHFGNGTRLTVT.

The chain joins TRBV18 to TRBJ2-4; 9 positions agree with TRBD1. V dropped 5 bases and J dropped 2; count of bases not matched to a gene: 10. CDR1 and CDR2 from the germline V gene are KGHSH and LQKENI. The CDR3 is 17 amino acids. The CDR3 sequence: CASSKRTGELSKNIQYF. Written as DNA, the CDR3 is TGTGCCAGCTCAAAACGGACAGGGGAGTTGTCCAAAAACATTCAGTACTTC.

The chain links TRBV7-2 to TRBJ1-6, with TRBD1 matching over 7 bases. J lost 9 bases, V lost 1 base, and 6 bases had no gene match. Germline V gene sequence: CDR1 SGHTA, CDR2 FQGNSA. This CDR3 region has 15 residues. CDR3 sequence: CASSLGLTGISPLHF. The CDR3 DNA is TGTGCCAGCAGCTTAGGACTGACAGGGATTTCACCCCTCCACTTT.

V is TRBV11-2 and J is TRBJ2-1; a weak D match, TRBD2 (5 bases). V lost 5 bases and J 8 bases, leaving 7 bases between the germline ends. The CDR3 consists of 11 residues. CDR1 and CDR2 from the germline V gene are SGHAT and FQNNGV. The CDR3 DNA reads TGTGCCAGCAGCCGGGGAGATGAGCAGTTCTTC. Amino acids: CASSRGDEQFF.

This clone has only a few counts. The genes are TRBV9 and TRBJ2-1; TRBD1 matches at 8 bases. V shed 2 bases and J 9 bases; nucleotides not matched to a gene: 13. The CDR3 runs 16 residues. Germline CDR1 reads SGDLS; CDR2 reads YYNGEE. CDR3: CASSVLGDRPLGEQFF. CDR3 DNA: TGTGCCAGCAGCGTCCTTGGGGACAGGCCCCTCGGTGAGCAGTTCTTC. The variable domain in full, completed from reference TRBV9 and TRBJ2-1, reads DSGVTQTPKHLITATGQRVTLRCSPRSGDLSVYWYQQSLDQGLQFLIQYYNGEERAKGNILERFSAQQFPDLHSELNLSSLELGDSALYFCASSVLGDRPLGEQFFGPGTRLTVL.

The chain carries TRBV19 and TRBJ2-2; tentatively, D is TRBD2 (6 bases). Germline CDR1 is LNHDA and CDR2 is SQIVND (reference sequence). The CDR3 is 13 residues long. Trimming took 7 bases from V and 5 from J, leaving 11 bases between them. The CDR3 loop reads CASTNSGTGELFF. Written as DNA, the CDR3 is TGTGCCAGTACGAATAGCGGTACCGGGGAGCTGTTTTTT.

This clone showed up just a few times. V usage is TRBV30 and J usage is TRBJ1-2; TRBD1 matches 9 bases. The CDR3 runs to 14 residues. V was pared by 0 bases and J by 6 bases, with 5 bases of the junction left unmatched. Germline V gene data show CDR1 as GTSNPN and CDR2 as SVGIG (reference sequence). The DNA of the CDR3 is TGTGCCTGGAGTGTGAGGGACAGGGTGAATGGCTACACCTTC. Protein sequence: CAWSVRDRVNGYTF.

This clone was picked up a small number of times. The rearrangement links TRBV14 to TRBJ1-2; D might be TRBD1 (5 bases). V was trimmed by 4 bases and J by 9 bases, leaving 15 bases between them. Germline values: CDR1 SGHDN, CDR2 FVKESK. The CDR3 runs to 13 residues. The DNA of the CDR3 is TGTGCCAGCAGCCTTGGGGCAGGGCTCCGCTACACCTTC. It encodes CASSLGAGLRYTF. The full variable domain, rest sourced from reference TRBV14 and TRBJ1-2, is EAGVTQFPSHSVIEKGQTVTLRCDPISGHDNLYWYRRVMGKEIKFLLHFVKESKQDESGMPNNRFLAERTGGTYSTLKVQPAELEDSGVYFCASSLGAGLRYTFGSGTRLTVV.

The DNA of the CDR3 is TGTGCCAGCAGTGCCTCGGGGGGTACCTACCTCTATGGCTACACCTTC. This sequence encodes CASSASGGTYLYGYTF. This chain links TRBV6-1 with TRBJ1-2, with D tentatively TRBD1 (5 bases). The CDR3 covers 16 residues. CDR1 MNHNS and CDR2 SASEGT come from the germline V gene. Trimming stripped 4 bases from V and 4 bases from J, with 19 bases between.

This chain uses TRBV5-1 with TRBJ2-5, with 7 positions matching TRBD1. This CDR3 spans 13 amino acids. Germline V gene data show CDR1 as SGHRS and CDR2 as YFSETQ. The V segment lost 2 bases and the J segment 4 bases; nucleotides outside the gene matches: 2. CDR3 DNA: TGCGCCAGCAGCTTAGGACAGGCAGAGACCCAGTACTTC. Amino acids: CASSLGQAETQYF.